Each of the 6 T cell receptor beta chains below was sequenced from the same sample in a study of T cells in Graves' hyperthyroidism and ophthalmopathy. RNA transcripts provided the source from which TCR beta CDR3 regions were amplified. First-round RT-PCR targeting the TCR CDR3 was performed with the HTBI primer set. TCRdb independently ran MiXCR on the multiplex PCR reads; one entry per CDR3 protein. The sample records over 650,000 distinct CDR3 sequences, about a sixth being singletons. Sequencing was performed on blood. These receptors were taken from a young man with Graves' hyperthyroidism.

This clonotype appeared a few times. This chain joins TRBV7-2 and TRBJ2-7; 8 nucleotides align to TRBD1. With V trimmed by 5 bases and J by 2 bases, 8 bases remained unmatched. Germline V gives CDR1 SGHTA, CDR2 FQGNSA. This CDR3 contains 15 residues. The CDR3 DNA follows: TGTGCCAGCAGCAGAGGGACAGGAACTCCCTACGAGCAGTACTTC. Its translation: CASSRGTGTPYEQYF.

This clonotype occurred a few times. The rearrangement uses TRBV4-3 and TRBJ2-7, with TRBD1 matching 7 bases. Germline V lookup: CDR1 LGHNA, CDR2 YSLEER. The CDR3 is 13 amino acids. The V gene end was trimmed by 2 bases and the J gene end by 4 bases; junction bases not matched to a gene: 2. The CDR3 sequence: CASSQWTGYEQYF. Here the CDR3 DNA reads TGCGCCAGCAGCCAATGGACAGGTTACGAGCAGTACTTC.

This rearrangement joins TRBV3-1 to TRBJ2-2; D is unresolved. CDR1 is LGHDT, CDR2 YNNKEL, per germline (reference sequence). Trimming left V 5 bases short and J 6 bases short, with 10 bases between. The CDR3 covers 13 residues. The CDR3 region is CASSKTSPGELFF. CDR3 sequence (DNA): TGTGCCAGCAGCAAAACCTCTCCCGGGGAGCTGTTTTTT.

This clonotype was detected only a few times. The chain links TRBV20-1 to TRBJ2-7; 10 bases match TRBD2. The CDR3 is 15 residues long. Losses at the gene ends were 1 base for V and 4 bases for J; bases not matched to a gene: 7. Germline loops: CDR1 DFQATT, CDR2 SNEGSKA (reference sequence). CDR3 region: CSARVPLAGAYEQYF. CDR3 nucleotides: TGCAGTGCTAGAGTCCCCCTAGCGGGAGCTTACGAGCAGTACTTC.

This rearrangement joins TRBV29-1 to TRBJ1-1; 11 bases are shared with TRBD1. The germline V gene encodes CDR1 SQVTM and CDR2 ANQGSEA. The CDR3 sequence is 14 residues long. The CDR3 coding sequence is TGCAGGGTTAATCCGGGACAGGGGGTCACTGAAGCTTTCTTT. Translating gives CRVNPGQGVTEAFF.

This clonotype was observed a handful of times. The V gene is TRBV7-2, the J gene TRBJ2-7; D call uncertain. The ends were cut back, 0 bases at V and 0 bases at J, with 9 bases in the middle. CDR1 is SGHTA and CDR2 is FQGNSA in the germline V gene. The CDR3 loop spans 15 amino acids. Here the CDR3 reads CASSLARMSSYEQYF. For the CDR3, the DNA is TGTGCCAGCAGCTTAGCCAGGATGAGCTCCTACGAGCAGTACTTC.